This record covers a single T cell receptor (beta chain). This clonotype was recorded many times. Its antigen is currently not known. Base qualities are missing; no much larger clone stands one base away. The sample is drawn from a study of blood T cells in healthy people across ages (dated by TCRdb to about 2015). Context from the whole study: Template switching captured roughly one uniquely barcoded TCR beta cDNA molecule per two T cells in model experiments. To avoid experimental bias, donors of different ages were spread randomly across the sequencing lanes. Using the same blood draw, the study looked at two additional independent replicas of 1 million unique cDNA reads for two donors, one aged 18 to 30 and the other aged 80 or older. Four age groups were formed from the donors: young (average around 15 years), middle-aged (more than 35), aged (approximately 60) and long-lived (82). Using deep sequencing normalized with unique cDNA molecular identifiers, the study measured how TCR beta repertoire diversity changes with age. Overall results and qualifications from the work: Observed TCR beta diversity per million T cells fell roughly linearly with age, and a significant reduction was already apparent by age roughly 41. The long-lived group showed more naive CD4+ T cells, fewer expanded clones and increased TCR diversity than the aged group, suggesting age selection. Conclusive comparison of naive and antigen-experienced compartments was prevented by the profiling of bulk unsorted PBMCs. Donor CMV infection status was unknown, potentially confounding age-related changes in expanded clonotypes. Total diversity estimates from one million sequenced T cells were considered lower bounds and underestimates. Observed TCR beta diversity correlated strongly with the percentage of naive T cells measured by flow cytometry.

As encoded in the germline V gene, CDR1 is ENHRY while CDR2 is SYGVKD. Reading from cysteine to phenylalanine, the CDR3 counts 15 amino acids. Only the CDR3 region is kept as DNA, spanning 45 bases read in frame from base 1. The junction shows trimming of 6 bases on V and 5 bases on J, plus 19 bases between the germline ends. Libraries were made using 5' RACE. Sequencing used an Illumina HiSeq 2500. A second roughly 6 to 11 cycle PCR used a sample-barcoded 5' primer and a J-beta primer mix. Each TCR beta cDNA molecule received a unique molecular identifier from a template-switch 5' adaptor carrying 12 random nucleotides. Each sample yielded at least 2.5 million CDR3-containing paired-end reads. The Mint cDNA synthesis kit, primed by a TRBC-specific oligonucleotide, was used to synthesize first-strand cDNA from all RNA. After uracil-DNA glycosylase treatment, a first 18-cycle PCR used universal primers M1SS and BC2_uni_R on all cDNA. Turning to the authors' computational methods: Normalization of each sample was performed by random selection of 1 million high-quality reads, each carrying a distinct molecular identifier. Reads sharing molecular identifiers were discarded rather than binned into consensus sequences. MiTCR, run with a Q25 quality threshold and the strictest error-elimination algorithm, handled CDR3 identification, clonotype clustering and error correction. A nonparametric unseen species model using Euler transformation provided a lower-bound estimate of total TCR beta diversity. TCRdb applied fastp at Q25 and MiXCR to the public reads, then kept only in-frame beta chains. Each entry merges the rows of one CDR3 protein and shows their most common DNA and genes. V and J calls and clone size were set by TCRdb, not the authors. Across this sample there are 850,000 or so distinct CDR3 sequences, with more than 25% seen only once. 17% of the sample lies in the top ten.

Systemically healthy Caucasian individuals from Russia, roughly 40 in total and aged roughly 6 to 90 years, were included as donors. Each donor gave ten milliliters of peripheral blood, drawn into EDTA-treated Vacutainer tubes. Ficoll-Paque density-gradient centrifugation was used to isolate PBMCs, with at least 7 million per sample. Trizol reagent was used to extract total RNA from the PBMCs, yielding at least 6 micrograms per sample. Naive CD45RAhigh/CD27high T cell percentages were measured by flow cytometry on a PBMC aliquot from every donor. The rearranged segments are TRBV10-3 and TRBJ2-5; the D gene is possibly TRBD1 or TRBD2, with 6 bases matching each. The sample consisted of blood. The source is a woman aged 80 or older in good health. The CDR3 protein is CAIRGAGTAVETQYF. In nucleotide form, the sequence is TGTGCCATCAGGGGGGCCGGGACTGCTGTTGAGACCCAGTACTTC.